What follows is one T cell receptor (beta chain) and its context. Its antigen is undetermined. The data were obtained in a study of cytomegalovirus exposure and HLA in healthy donors. Study as a whole: Earlier, approximately 180 million T cells were analyzed, and some 120 million unique TCR beta sequences were found among them. Among the 300 to 500 donors who were genotyped, roughly 76% fell in the genetic ancestry cluster that is associated with self-reported Caucasian donors.

Primers included in the PCR were 60 Vbeta and 13 Jbeta primers. Method: immunoSEQ multiplex PCR; TCRdb's copy keeps in-frame clones and lacks some. The sample lists roughly 160,000 clones; 80% to 85% were seen once. Findings and limits, study-wide: Reported findings show TCR beta sequences accurately forecast HLA-A and HLA-B alleles in most subjects.

Germline-derived CDR1 and CDR2 are GTSNPN and SVGIG (reference sequence). Trimming cost V 5 bases and J 0 bases, with 8 bases left between them. The CDR3 is made up of 12 amino acids. The V gene is TRBV30, the J gene TRBJ2-7, with a possible D match to TRBD2 (6 bases). Material: PBMCs. This TCR was sampled from a boy aged 2-15 years in good health and CMV-seronegative. CDR3 in DNA: TGTGCCTGGGCCGGGAGCTCCTACGAGCAGTACTTC. Translation: CAWAGSSYEQYF.